This TCR beta chain was recovered during a study of cytotoxic CD8 clonotypes in ibrutinib-treated CLL. Germline V gene sequence: CDR1 SGHRS, CDR2 YFSETQ. CDR3 size: 18 residues. V dropped 3 bases and J dropped 2; count of bases not matched to a gene: 10. Assay: immunoSEQ multiplex PCR; the TCRdb copy retains only in-frame clones and omits some. Here the sample spans tens of thousands of clones, 90% being singletons. The source of this sequence is a human donor with chronic lymphocytic leukemia. The chain uses TRBV5-1 and TRBJ1-3; 11 bases agree with TRBD1. This material consisted of PBMCs, taken after 12 months of ibrutinib treatment. CDR3 nucleotides: TGCGCCAGCAGCTCCGGGACAGGGGGTTATTCAGCTGGAAACACCATATATTTT. Protein: CASSSGTGGYSAGNTIYF.